This T cell receptor (beta chain) was identified in a study of blood T cell repertoires in COVID-19. V was clipped by 3 bases and J by 7 bases, with 16 bases between them. Looked up from germline, CDR1 is SEHNR and CDR2 is FQNEAQ (reference sequence). CDR3 length: 14 residues. Measured with immunoSEQ multiplex PCR; TCRdb has only the in-frame clones, and not every one. The data hold 80,000 to 95,000 clones, with roughly 76% observed a single time. This TCR came from a man at least 80 years old with COVID-19, enrolled during active disease. This chain connects TRBV7-9 to TRBJ2-7; D may be TRBD1 (6 bases). The sample taken for sequencing was peripheral blood. DNA of the CDR3: TGTGCCAGCAGCTTCGGCACAGGGTTTTTGGAGCAGTACTTC. Translated, it gives CASSFGTGFLEQYF.